These 27 T cell receptor beta chains came from one sample sequenced in a study of control samples from healthy donors and cancer patients. TCRdb's table, derived via immunoSEQ multiplex PCR, lists solely in-frame clones and lacks some. The sample yields about 130,000 clones, 80% to 95% seen once. The specimen was blood. These TCRs come from a man between 18 and 29 years old in good health.

This clone was recorded only once. This chain links TRBV18 with TRBJ2-2; possibly TRBD1 for D (5 bases). The V end lost 1 base, the J end lost 3 bases, and 9 bases lay between the germline ends. This CDR3 is built from 15 residues. From germline, CDR1 is KGHSH and CDR2 LQKENI. DNA of the CDR3: TGTGCCAGCTCACCACGCAGGGCGGACACCGGGGAGCTGTTTTTT. Protein sequence: CASSPRRADTGELFF.

V gene TRBV29-1 combines with J gene TRBJ1-2, with TRBD1 matching 8 bases. This CDR3 region has 14 residues. Germline V gene sequence: CDR1 SQVTM, CDR2 ANQGSEA. V lost 5 bases and J lost 8; bases outside the gene matches: 13. As DNA, the CDR3 is TGCAGCGTTCACGACAGGGGTGAAGTTGTGGGCTACACCTTC. This sequence encodes CSVHDRGEVVGYTF.

Here the CDR3 reads CASSPTWDWFQYF. In DNA form, the CDR3 reads TGTGCCAGCAGCCCAACGTGGGATTGGTTTCAGTATTTT. The genes are TRBV7-9 and TRBJ2-3, with D uncertain. The CDR3 has 13 amino acids. With 5 bases removed from V and 12 bases from J, the gap between germline ends came to 18 bases. The germline V gene has CDR1 SEHNR and CDR2 FQNEAQ (reference sequence).

This clone occurred a few times. CDR3 sequence (DNA): TGCGCCAGCAGCCAAGTTACAATCACAGGGAATACCTACGAGCAGTACTTC. Encoded protein: CASSQVTITGNTYEQYF. J is TRBJ2-7 and V is TRBV4-1; possible D gene TRBD1, 6 bases. The V end lost 1 base, the J end lost 2 bases, and 18 bases lay between the germline ends. Germline CDR1 is MGHRA and CDR2 is YSYEKL. This CDR3 region has 17 residues.

CDR3 loop: CSARELHGYTF. CDR3 nucleotide sequence: TGCAGTGCTAGAGAATTGCACGGCTACACCTTC. The rearrangement uses TRBV20-1 and TRBJ1-2, with unresolved D. CDR3 size: 11 residues. Per the germline V gene, CDR1 is DFQATT and CDR2 is SNEGSKA (reference sequence). Trimming removed 0 bases from V and 8 bases from J, with 7 bases in between.

J is TRBJ2-7 and V is TRBV1; the table's D call TRBD2 went unverified against the DNA. TRBV1 is a known pseudogene. This CDR3 contains 13 residues. The CDR3 DNA sequence: TGCACCAGCAGCCGTTGCCACGAGGACGAGCAGTACTTC. Translating it yields CTSSRCHEDEQYF.

The chain joins TRBV24-1 to TRBJ2-7, with 9 bases lining up with TRBD1. CDR3 length: 16 amino acids. The germline gives CDR1 KGHDR, CDR2 SFDVKD. J gave up 2 bases and V 7 bases, and 11 bases lay outside the gene matches. The CDR3 region is CATRRARTGETYEQYF. The CDR3 coding sequence is TGTGCCACCAGAAGAGCCCGGACAGGGGAAACCTACGAGCAGTACTTC.

The rearrangement uses TRBV10-3 and TRBJ1-1; D remains unclear. CDR1 and CDR2 (germline): ENHRY, SYGVKD. V dropped 6 bases and J dropped 1 base, with 18 bases sitting between them. This CDR3 contains 16 residues. The CDR3 DNA follows: TGTGCCATCAGGAGGAACATAGATCCGACGAACACTGAAGCTTTCTTT. Amino acids: CAIRRNIDPTNTEAFF.

This clone has only one observation. The V gene is TRBV5-4, the J gene TRBJ2-2; D uncertain. The CDR3 consists of 12 residues. From germline, CDR1 is SGHNT and CDR2 YYREEE (reference sequence). With 0 bases removed from V and 7 bases from J, the gap between germline ends came to 4 bases. CDR3 in amino acids: CASSLGGGELFF. CDR3 in DNA: TGTGCCAGCAGCTTGGGCGGCGGGGAGCTGTTTTTT. Based on the CDR3 plus reference TRBV5-4 and TRBJ2-2, the full variable domain is ETGVTQSPTHLIKTRGQQVTLRCSSQSGHNTVSWYQQALGQGPQFIFQYYREEENGRGNFPPRFSGLQFPNYSSELNVNALELDDSALYLCASSLGGGELFFGEGSRLTVL.

In its sample, this clone was seen a few times. The V call is TRBV4-1, the J call TRBJ1-5; 7 bases match TRBD1. The junction had 3 bases not matched to a gene; V was cut back by 4 bases and J by 3 bases. The CDR3 is made up of 14 amino acids. In germline, CDR1 is MGHRA, CDR2 YSYEKL. The CDR3: CASSPTGLNQPQHF. CDR3 in DNA: TGCGCCAGCAGCCCGACAGGGCTCAATCAGCCCCAGCATTTT.

The chain carries TRBV5-4 and TRBJ1-2; 7 bases align to TRBD1. The CDR3 extends over 15 amino acids. V was clipped by 4 bases and J by 2 bases; unmatched bases: 8. CDR1 is SGHNT, CDR2 YYREEE, per germline (reference sequence). CDR3 DNA sequence: TGTGCCAGCAGCACCGGACAGGCCACCAACTATGGCTACACCTTC. Translating gives CASSTGQATNYGYTF.

The chain links TRBV7-2 to TRBJ2-7; D unresolved. Trimming removed 3 bases from V and 2 bases from J, with 11 bases in between. The CDR3 runs to 14 residues. Germline V gene lookup returns CDR1 SGHTA and CDR2 FQGNSA. CDR3 loop: CASSFEQFTYEQYF. CDR3 DNA: TGTGCCAGCAGCTTTGAACAGTTCACCTACGAGCAGTACTTC.

This clone was seen a single time. The sample contains more than one DNA sequence encoding this CDR3. V and J are TRBV19 and TRBJ1-3; D is ambiguous. Between the trimmed V and J ends, which lost 6 bases and 0 bases, there was a span of 6 bases. The CDR3 is made up of 13 amino acids. CDR1 is LNHDA and CDR2 is SQIVND in the germline V gene (reference sequence). The CDR3 is CASRQHSGNTIYF. CDR3 in DNA: TGTGCCAGTAGACAGCACTCTGGAAACACCATATATTTT.

This clone has more than one count but fewer than ten. The chain couples TRBV7-9 to TRBJ1-1, with D tentatively TRBD1 (5 bases). Germline V gives CDR1 SEHNR, CDR2 FQNEAQ (reference sequence). CDR3 length: 12 amino acids. V was clipped by 11 bases and J by 0 bases, with 10 bases between them. CDR3 sequence: CACGRVNTEAFF. The CDR3 coding sequence is TGTGCCTGCGGCAGGGTGAACACTGAAGCTTTCTTT.

This chain connects TRBV4-1 to TRBJ1-5; tentative D call: TRBD1 (5 bases). V was cut by 1 base and J by 3 bases, with 10 bases left in between. This CDR3 has 15 amino acids. Looked up from germline, CDR1 is MGHRA and CDR2 is YSYEKL. CDR3 sequence: CASSQVQGYNQPQHF. In DNA form, the CDR3 reads TGCGCCAGCAGCCAAGTGCAGGGATACAATCAGCCCCAGCATTTT.

In regard to this clone: Other nucleotide sequences in the sample specify the same CDR3. DNA of the CDR3: TGTGCCATCAGTGAGTCCCGCTACGAGCAGTACTTC. Residues: CAISESRYEQYF. The genes are TRBV10-3 and TRBJ2-7; D uncertain. V shed 0 bases and J shed 3 bases, with 3 bases lying between them. This CDR3 has 12 residues. Germline CDR1 reads ENHRY; CDR2 reads SYGVKD.

The gene calls are TRBV5-5 and TRBJ1-4; D not certain. Trimming removed 1 base at V and 7 bases at J, with 11 bases between. CDR3 length: 14 residues. Germline V gene sequence: CDR1 SGHKS, CDR2 YYEKEE (reference sequence). CDR3 region: CASSLRPAREKLFF. DNA for the CDR3: TGTGCCAGCAGCTTGCGCCCGGCTCGTGAAAAACTGTTTTTT.

This clone appeared once. The genes are TRBV27 and TRBJ2-4; 7 bases line up with TRBD1. The CDR3 length is 11 residues. CDR1 and CDR2 from the germline V gene are MNHEY and SMNVEV (reference sequence). V lost 8 bases to trimming and J lost 10 bases; unmatched junction nucleotides: 5. The CDR3: CASGTDRIQYF. The CDR3, as DNA: TGTGCCAGCGGGACAGATCGAATTCAGTACTTC.

The chain links TRBV10-3 to TRBJ2-3; 10 bases align to TRBD2. Germline lookup yields CDR1 ENHRY and CDR2 SYGVKD. Trimming at V came to 0 bases and at J to 6 bases, leaving 6 bases not matched to a gene. This CDR3 has 16 amino acids. The CDR3 region is CAISESSLAGSDTQYF. The CDR3 DNA is TGTGCCATCAGTGAGTCGTCACTAGCGGGGTCGGATACGCAGTATTTT.

The chain recombines TRBV7-2 with TRBJ1-1, with D perhaps TRBD1 (6 bases). The CDR3 is 14 residues long. With 5 bases removed from V and 5 bases from J, the gap between germline ends came to 15 bases. Germline CDR1 and CDR2: SGHTA and FQGNSA. CDR3 loop: CASSKTRGDTEAFF. The CDR3 region has the DNA TGTGCCAGCAGCAAAACCAGGGGAGATACTGAAGCTTTCTTT.

This clone occurred once. The chain employs TRBV7-2 and TRBJ2-1; 10 positions agree with TRBD1. Looked up from germline, CDR1 is SGHTA and CDR2 is FQGNSA. The V gene end was trimmed by 3 bases and the J gene end by 3 bases; junction bases not matched to a gene: 2. This CDR3 has 15 residues. This CDR3 is CASSFGQGDYNEQFF. The CDR3 DNA follows: TGTGCCAGCAGCTTCGGACAGGGGGACTACAATGAGCAGTTCTTC.

The rearrangement joins TRBV5-4 to TRBJ2-7; D is undetermined. V dropped 3 bases and J dropped 4 bases, with 14 bases sitting between them. The CDR3 spans 14 residues. Germline CDR1 and CDR2: SGHNT and YYREEE (reference sequence). The DNA for the CDR3 is TGTGCCAGCAGCTCCTCAATTAATCAATACGAGCAGTACTTC. Protein product: CASSSSINQYEQYF.

The chain couples TRBV9 to TRBJ1-5; TRBD1 is a possible D gene (5 bases). V was cut by 2 bases and J by 5 bases, with 17 bases left in between. Germline assignment: CDR1 SGDLS and CDR2 YYNGEE. The CDR3 extends over 16 amino acids. CDR3: CASSVEEGHAHQPQHF. CDR3 coding DNA: TGTGCCAGCAGCGTTGAAGAGGGGCACGCTCATCAGCCCCAGCATTTT. Full variable domain (outside the CDR3, taken from reference TRBV9 and TRBJ1-5): DSGVTQTPKHLITATGQRVTLRCSPRSGDLSVYWYQQSLDQGLQFLIQYYNGEERAKGNILERFSAQQFPDLHSELNLSSLELGDSALYFCASSVEEGHAHQPQHFGDGTRLSIL.

This clone appeared once. This chain joins TRBV4-1 and TRBJ2-7, with D tentatively TRBD1 (6 bases). Germline loops: CDR1 MGHRA, CDR2 YSYEKL. This CDR3 region has 15 residues. V lost 0 bases and J lost 4, with 13 bases in between. The CDR3 loop reads CASSQESGGPYEQYF. The CDR3 bases are TGCGCCAGCAGCCAAGAGTCTGGGGGCCCTTACGAGCAGTACTTC.

The chain uses TRBV12-3 or TRBV12-4 and TRBJ1-5, with D possibly being TRBD1 (5 bases). V was clipped by 5 bases and J by 5 bases, with 10 bases between them. The CDR3 consists of 13 residues. CDR3 sequence (DNA): TGTGCCAGCAGTACTTCAGGGTATCAGCCCCAGCATTTT. It codes for CASSTSGYQPQHF.

The chain joins TRBV30 to TRBJ2-7; 8 bases are a match to TRBD1. Germline V lookup: CDR1 GTSNPN, CDR2 SVGIG (reference sequence). The CDR3 covers 13 residues. With 3 bases clipped from V and 3 bases from J, the junction kept 4 bases outside the gene matches. The CDR3 bases are TGTGCCTGGAGCCCGGACAGGGACTACGAGCAGTACTTC. Its protein product is CAWSPDRDYEQYF.

This clone showed up just once. J is TRBJ2-2 and V is TRBV4-2; 8 bases align to TRBD2. The CDR3 extends over 13 amino acids. V lost 5 bases, J lost 7 bases, and 3 bases stayed unmatched. Per the germline V gene, CDR1 is LGHNA and CDR2 is YNFKEQ. The CDR3 DNA reads as TGTGCCAGCAGCACCGGGGGGGGCGGGGAGCTGTTTTTT. Translating gives CASSTGGGGELFF.